One sample yielded the 9 T cell receptor beta chains listed below, sequenced in a study of CD8 T cells in Susac syndrome (dated by TCRdb to the late 2010s). Receptors were amplified or captured by the immunoSEQ multiplex PCR assay. RNA was extracted using the RNeasy kit, and roughly 0.5 to 1 ug of the RNA was reverse transcribed with random hexamers. TCRdb itself trimmed the public reads at Q25 with fastp, ran MiXCR and retained productive beta chains. Each entry merges the rows of one CDR3 protein and shows their most common DNA and genes. This sample is represented by about 140,000 distinct CDR3 sequences; approximately 94% of them were singletons. 0.075% to 0.09% of the sample belongs to the ten largest clones. Sequenced sample: CD4+ T cells from PBMCs. Every receptor here comes from a human donor with Susac syndrome.

This chain uses TRBV25-1 with TRBJ2-1; 14 bases are shared with TRBD2. CDR3 length: 15 residues. Germline CDR1 is MGHDK and CDR2 is SYGVNS. V shed 8 bases and J 2 bases; nucleotides not matched to a gene: 2. The DNA of the CDR3 is TGTGCCAGCGCGGGACTAGCGGGAGCCTACAATGAGCAGTTCTTC. It translates to CASAGLAGAYNEQFF.

V gene TRBV6-4 combines with J gene TRBJ1-1, with a weak D call TRBD1 (6 bases). The CDR3 is 13 amino acids. The germline CDR1 and CDR2 sequences are MRHNA and SNTAGT. V was pared by 4 bases and J by 8 bases, with 14 bases between. The CDR3 protein is CASSATNRAEAFF. DNA of the CDR3: TGTGCCAGCAGTGCCACCAACAGGGCAGAAGCTTTCTTT.

The chain uses TRBV12-5 and TRBJ2-1, with 15 bases fitting TRBD2. The CDR3 has 16 amino acids. Looked up from germline, CDR1 is LGHNT and CDR2 is FRNRAP. V was clipped by 5 bases and J by 9 bases; unmatched bases: 8. CDR3 bases: TGTGCTAGTGGTATAGCCGGACTAGCGGGGGGGGGTGAGCAGTTCTTC. Residues: CASGIAGLAGGGEQFF.

The chain combines TRBV28 with TRBJ2-3, with D uncertain. V was trimmed by 3 bases and J by 8 bases, leaving 12 bases between them. The CDR3 totals 13 residues. Germline loops: CDR1 MDHEN, CDR2 SYDVKM. CDR3 in amino acids: CASSLSSMGTQYF. DNA of the CDR3: TGTGCCAGCAGTTTGTCGTCGATGGGTACGCAGTATTTT. The full variable domain, in which reference TRBV28 and TRBJ2-3 provide the parts outside the CDR3, is DVKVTQSSRYLVKRTGEKVFLECVQDMDHENMFWYRQDPGLGLRLIYFSYDVKMKEKGDIPEGYSVSREKKERFSLILESASTNQTSMYLCASSLSSMGTQYFGPGTRLTVL.

V is TRBV7-9 and J is TRBJ2-4; D may be TRBD2 (5 bases). Looked up from germline, CDR1 is SEHNR and CDR2 is FQNEAQ (reference sequence). Trimming removed 10 bases from V and 5 bases from J, with 15 bases in between. The length of the CDR3 is 13 residues. CDR3 amino acids: CAIGPGLQNIQYF. In DNA, the CDR3 is TGTGCCATCGGTCCGGGGTTACAAAACATTCAGTACTTC.

The chain links TRBV15 to TRBJ2-1, with TRBD1 matching 8 bases. After removal of 3 bases from V and 7 bases from J, the junction contained 11 bases not matched to a gene. The CDR3 is 16 amino acids. CDR1 LNHNV and CDR2 YYDKDF come from the germline V gene (reference sequence). The CDR3 protein is CATSRTGTGPWNEQFF. DNA for the CDR3: TGTGCCACCAGCAGGACCGGGACAGGTCCGTGGAATGAGCAGTTCTTC.

The chain combines TRBV2 with TRBJ2-5; D uncertain. This CDR3 is built from 14 residues. Trimming left V 3 bases short and J 0 bases short, with 8 bases between. The germline CDR1 and CDR2 sequences are SNHLY and FYNNEI. The CDR3 loop is CASSDSRYQETQYF. The CDR3 DNA reads as TGTGCCAGCAGTGACTCCCGGTACCAAGAGACCCAGTACTTC.

V is TRBV10-3 and J is TRBJ2-7; D is unclear. Germline CDR1 ENHRY, CDR2 SYGVKD. Trimming cost V 0 bases and J 0 bases, with 12 bases left between them. This CDR3 is 16 amino acids long. CDR3 bases: TGTGCCATCAGTGAGTCGGGTAGAGTAAGCTCCTACGAGCAGTACTTC. Its protein is CAISESGRVSSYEQYF.

This clonotype was seen once. The chain carries TRBV14 and TRBJ2-7, with D possibly TRBD1 on 6 matching bases. Germline CDR1 reads SGHDN; CDR2 reads FVKESK. Trimming stripped 0 bases from V and 0 bases from J, with 18 bases between. CDR3 size: 18 residues. This CDR3 is CASSQEVPGHPNSYEQYF. CDR3 DNA sequence: TGTGCCAGCAGCCAAGAAGTCCCGGGACATCCGAACTCCTACGAGCAGTACTTC.